Below, 4 T cell receptor beta chains from the same sample are listed, as sequenced in a study of blood T cell repertoires in COVID-19. Sequencing was performed with immunoSEQ multiplex PCR; in TCRdb, only in-frame clones are kept and a portion is missing. Altogether approximately 250,000 clones are present, around 93% being singletons, with the ten largest covering approximately 3%. Source material: PBMCs or T cells enriched from blood (not recorded which). Receptors were obtained from a man aged 35 to 55 who had been exposed to COVID-19.

V and J are TRBV4-1 and TRBJ1-4; 11 positions agree with TRBD1. After removal of 6 bases from V and 4 bases from J, the junction contained 7 bases not matched to a gene. This CDR3 comprises 16 residues. Germline V CDR1 and CDR2: MGHRA, YSYEKL. The CDR3 DNA reads as TGCGCCAGCAGTCGGACAGGGGGCCAGCGTAATGAAAAACTGTTTTTT. The encoded protein is CASSRTGGQRNEKLFF.

In DNA, the CDR3 is TGTGCCAGCAGTCGGGGGTGGAGGGAAACCTACGAGCAGTACTTC. Its protein product is CASSRGWRETYEQYF. The chain carries TRBV6-5 and TRBJ2-7; D is perhaps TRBD2 (6 bases). Trimming cost V 5 bases and J 2 bases, with 16 bases left between them. Germline CDR1 is MNHEY and CDR2 is SVGAGI. The length of the CDR3 is 15 residues.

The V and J genes are TRBV10-3 and TRBJ2-7; D is perhaps TRBD1 (6 bases). The CDR3 is 12 residues long. Between the trimmed V and J ends, which lost 6 bases and 7 bases, there was a span of 13 bases. Per germline, CDR1 ENHRY and CDR2 SYGVKD. The CDR3 loop reads CAISPGVGEQYF. The DNA of the CDR3 is TGTGCCATCAGCCCAGGGGTAGGGGAGCAGTACTTC.

The chain links TRBV12-3 or TRBV12-4 to TRBJ1-5; D remains unclear. This CDR3 comprises 12 residues. V lost 6 bases, J lost 7 bases, and 10 bases lay in between. In DNA form, the CDR3 reads TGTGCCAGCAGATCCCCGGGGCAGCCCCAGCATTTT. Amino acid sequence: CASRSPGQPQHF.